One and the same sample provided the 6 T cell receptor beta chains below, sequenced in a study of PD-L1 blockade in urothelial cancer. Libraries were prepared by immunoSEQ multiplex PCR; TCRdb keeps only in-frame clonotypes and omits some of them. Of 45,000 to 55,000 clones listed, approximately 84% are singletons. As for time point: pretreatment peripheral blood. The material sequenced was PBMCs, taken around atezolizumab (anti-PD-L1) treatment. The source is a man between 50 and 59 years old with urothelial cancer.

This chain joins TRBV5-1 and TRBJ2-3; 11 nucleotides match TRBD1. The CDR3 runs to 15 residues. V was clipped by 3 bases and J by 6 bases; unmatched bases: 6. Germline values: CDR1 SGHRS, CDR2 YFSETQ. CDR3 residues: CASSSRTGGGDTQYF. DNA for the CDR3: TGCGCCAGCAGCTCAAGGACAGGGGGCGGCGATACGCAGTATTTT.

The J gene is TRBJ1-6, the V gene TRBV9; 10 positions agree with TRBD1. Germline trimming cut 4 bases from V and 6 bases from J; bases unmatched to any gene: 4. Per the germline V gene, CDR1 is SGDLS and CDR2 is YYNGEE. This CDR3 is 15 amino acids long. The CDR3, as DNA: TGTGCCAGCAGCCCCCGGGACAGGGGTAATTCACCCCTCCACTTT. Translating gives CASSPRDRGNSPLHF.

The chain uses TRBV30 and TRBJ2-7, with 9 nucleotides matching TRBD2. The CDR3 is 13 residues long. With V trimmed by 3 bases and J by 3 bases, 3 bases remained unmatched. Germline CDR1 and CDR2: GTSNPN and SVGIG (reference sequence). CDR3 in amino acids: CAWRSSGGYEQYF. The CDR3 DNA is TGTGCCTGGAGAAGTAGCGGGGGCTACGAGCAGTACTTC.

The chain recombines TRBV18 with TRBJ2-5, with D uncertain. With 2 bases removed from V and 5 bases from J, the gap between germline ends came to 15 bases. Germline V CDR1 and CDR2: KGHSH, LQKENI. The CDR3 is 15 amino acids. The CDR3 nucleotides read TGTGCCAGCTCACCAGTGGGTATCAGCGCGGAGACCCAGTACTTC. Protein: CASSPVGISAETQYF.

The genes are TRBV28 and TRBJ1-4, with 7 bases lining up with TRBD1. The CDR3 extends over 17 amino acids. The germline V gene encodes CDR1 MDHEN and CDR2 SYDVKM. V was clipped by 3 bases and J by 1 base; unmatched bases: 8. In nucleotides, the CDR3 is TGTGCCAGCAGTTTGCCCAGTAGGGACAGAACTAATGAAAAACTGTTTTTT. Protein: CASSLPSRDRTNEKLFF.

This clone has only one observation. The genes are TRBV9 and TRBJ2-7; a weak D match, TRBD1 (5 bases). This CDR3 is 12 amino acids long. Trimming removed 1 base from V and 6 bases from J, with 8 bases in between. Germline loops: CDR1 SGDLS, CDR2 YYNGEE. Here the CDR3 DNA reads TGTGCCAGCAGCGTACAGGGTTCCGAGCAGTACTTC. Protein sequence: CASSVQGSEQYF.